The T cell receptor (beta chain) described here comes from a study of blood T cells in healthy people across ages. The germline V gene encodes CDR1 MRHNA and CDR2 SNTAGT. V lost 3 bases and J 3 bases, leaving 5 bases between the germline ends. This CDR3 contains 12 residues. Notes on the study in general: Per-million-T-cell TCR beta diversity fell roughly linearly with age.

The second PCR ran about 6 to 12 cycles with a sample-barcoded 5' primer and J-beta primers. TCRdb re-analysed the 5' RACE reads in MiXCR, keeping a single row per CDR3 protein. The sample has 750,000 to 950,000 distinct CDR3 sequences, 25% to 35% seen once. A word on this clonotype: No antigen is known for it.

This sample was also put to use in a study of T cells of mothers and their children.

This chain connects TRBV6-4 to TRBJ2-5; a weak D match, TRBD1 (5 bases). The sequencing sample was made of blood. The clonotype originates from a woman aged 40 to 50 in good health. The CDR3: CASSETEETQYF. CDR3 sequence (DNA): TGTGCCAGCAGTGAGACAGAAGAGACCCAGTACTTC.